The 5 T cell receptor beta chains given below trace back to one sample, sequenced in a study of blood T cells in healthy people across ages. A second PCR of roughly 6 to 12 cycles used a sample-barcoded 5' primer and a J-beta primer mix. TCRdb re-analysed the 5' RACE reads in MiXCR, keeping a single row per CDR3 protein. The table includes some 1,800,000 distinct CDR3 sequences, 30% to 40% detected once. Sequencing was performed on blood. The receptors shown here come from a human donor in good health.

This clonotype was counted only a few times. The V gene is TRBV10-3, the J gene TRBJ2-4, with 12 bases lining up with TRBD1. The J call is doubtful: the DNA matches TRBJ2-7 better. The CDR3 is 18 residues long. Germline V gene sequence: CDR1 ENHRY, CDR2 SYGVKD. The CDR3 is CAISTLSRPGQGAHEQYF. In DNA, the CDR3 is TGTGCCATCAGCACCCTCTCTCGACCGGGACAGGGGGCCCACGAGCAGTACTTC.

J is TRBJ1-5 and V is TRBV12-3 or TRBV12-4; no clear D. The length of the CDR3 is 13 residues. Deletions cut 6 bases from V and 5 bases from J, with 11 bases between. The DNA of the CDR3 is TGTGCCAGCAGGCGCGGAGAAGATCAGCCCCAGCATTTT. Translated, it gives CASRRGEDQPQHF.

The chain joins TRBV10-3 to TRBJ2-4; the match to TRBD2 covers 11 bases. The J call is in doubt because the DNA end fits TRBJ2-7 better. The CDR3 covers 15 residues. Germline loops: CDR1 ENHRY, CDR2 SYGVKD. The CDR3 coding sequence is TGTGCCATCAGCCCTCCGGGACTAGCGGCCTACGAGCAGTACTTC. It is translated as CAISPPGLAAYEQYF.

This clonotype was seen ten or more times. The genes are TRBV12-3 or TRBV12-4 and TRBJ2-5; 7 bases agree with TRBD1. The CDR3 runs to 13 residues. After removal of 3 bases from V and 5 bases from J, the junction contained 3 bases not matched to a gene. CDR3 sequence: CASSFSRGETQYF. CDR3 in DNA: TGTGCCAGCAGTTTTTCCAGGGGGGAGACCCAGTACTTC.

This sequence joins TRBV7-3 and TRBJ1-2, with TRBD1 as a possible D gene (5 bases). The CDR3 is 17 residues long. Germline assignment: CDR1 SGHTA and CDR2 FQGTGA. The V and J ends lost 0 bases and 3 bases respectively, with 17 bases between them. The CDR3 sequence: CASSLTPVHGGDYGYTF. The CDR3 DNA follows: TGTGCCAGCAGCTTAACACCTGTCCACGGGGGTGACTATGGCTACACCTTC.